This T cell receptor (beta chain) was identified in a study of blood T cell repertoires in COVID-19. On the study more broadly: Collection of acute and convalescent COVID-19 samples took place in the United States, Italy and Spain.

The CDR3 consists of 16 residues. The germline V gene encodes CDR1 SNHLY and CDR2 FYNNEI. Losses at the gene ends were 6 bases for V and 8 bases for J; bases not matched to a gene: 11. Authors' processing steps: Nucleated cell counts were estimated from reference gene primer amplification. Here immunoSEQ multiplex PCR was the method, and the copy in TCRdb shows in-frame clones only, minus some. V and J calls and clone size are as listed in that table; D and trimming were resolved from the DNA. The profile covers fewer than 250,000 clones, with 92% appearing a single time and more than 0.8% taken by the ten largest. Seattle patients were enrolled while actively infected and followed longitudinally.

The clonotype originates from a man aged 30 to 39 with COVID-19, enrolled during active disease. Sequenced material: peripheral blood. The chain recombines TRBV2 with TRBJ1-6, with 9 bases identical to TRBD1. This CDR3 reads CASSLEGGQGDSPLHF. The CDR3 coding sequence is TGTGCCAGCAGCTTAGAGGGGGGACAGGGTGATTCACCCCTCCACTTT.